These 12 T cell receptor beta chains were all obtained from the same sample, sequenced in a study of shared clonotypes between healthy human individuals. The assay was immunoSEQ multiplex PCR, and TCRdb's table has in-frame clones only and misses some. The table includes roughly 1,000,000 clones, approximately 78% detected once. The specimen sequenced was memory CD4+ T cells from PBMCs. Subset specified: CD45RA-negative fraction. These receptor sequences come from a young man in good health. Some clones in this sample may be carry-over from other donors' samples.

The chain joins TRBV27 to TRBJ2-5, with 7 bases lining up with TRBD2. This CDR3 contains 13 residues. Per germline, CDR1 MNHEY and CDR2 SMNVEV (reference sequence). With 9 bases clipped from V and 3 bases from J, the junction kept 7 bases outside the gene matches. In nucleotides, the CDR3 is TGTGCCAGTGGGGGGGTAGGAGAAGAGACCCAGTACTTC. It encodes CASGGVGEETQYF.

The chain carries TRBV2 and TRBJ2-7, with a possible D match to TRBD2 (6 bases). The CDR3 spans 16 residues. V dropped 1 base and J dropped 3 bases, with 16 bases sitting between them. In germline, CDR1 is SNHLY, CDR2 FYNNEI. CDR3 DNA sequence: TGTGCCAGCAGTGAAGACAGGAGACTAGACAGCTACGAGCAGTACTTC. It is translated as CASSEDRRLDSYEQYF.

The chain links TRBV30 to TRBJ2-4; D unresolved. V was clipped by 1 base and J by 4 bases, with 11 bases between them. The CDR3 has 14 residues. The V gene's germline CDR1 is GTSNPN and CDR2 SVGIG (reference sequence). In DNA, the CDR3 is TGTGCCTGGAGTGGGGTGTCCGGGAAAAACATTCAGTACTTC. Amino acids: CAWSGVSGKNIQYF.

This clone was found a few times. The rearrangement uses TRBV28 and TRBJ1-5, with D hard to call. There are 15 residues in the CDR3. The V end lost 7 bases, the J end lost 1 base, and 14 bases lay between the germline ends. Germline CDR1 and CDR2: MDHEN and SYDVKM. The CDR3 bases are TGTGCCAGCATCGCGTCGGGGAAAAGCAATCAGCCCCAGCATTTT. Translated: CASIASGKSNQPQHF.

This clone occurred a few times. The V call is TRBV2, the J call TRBJ1-1, with unresolved D. V gave up 4 bases and J gave up 1 base, with 16 bases separating them. The CDR3 loop spans 16 amino acids. From germline, CDR1 is SNHLY and CDR2 FYNNEI. The CDR3 DNA sequence: TGTGCCAGCAGTGTGGGAGCCTTGGGGTCGAACACTGAAGCTTTCTTT. Protein product: CASSVGALGSNTEAFF.

V and J are TRBV4-2 and TRBJ2-7, with D tentatively TRBD1 (5 bases). Germline lookup yields CDR1 LGHNA and CDR2 YNFKEQ. V gave up 0 bases and J gave up 0 bases, with 12 bases separating them. This CDR3 has 16 amino acids. The DNA of the CDR3 is TGTGCCAGCAGCCAAGACATGGGTGACAGCTCCTACGAGCAGTACTTC. It translates to CASSQDMGDSSYEQYF.

Regarding this clone: Other DNA sequences in the sample encode the same CDR3. This chain links TRBV27 with TRBJ2-7; D ambiguous. This CDR3 has 12 amino acids. The germline V and J ends were trimmed by 3 bases and 3 bases, with 6 bases remaining between them. Germline V lookup: CDR1 MNHEY, CDR2 SMNVEV (reference sequence). The CDR3 sequence: CASSFRGYEQYF. The CDR3 nucleotides read TGTGCCAGCAGTTTCCGCGGCTACGAGCAGTACTTC.

A few counts support this clone. This chain links TRBV5-1 with TRBJ2-1; 9 bases fit TRBD2. The CDR3 extends over 15 amino acids. CDR1 and CDR2 (germline): SGHRS, YFSETQ. V lost 4 bases, J lost 4 bases, and 6 bases stayed unmatched. The CDR3 sequence is CASSAGTSRYNEQFF. The CDR3 region has the DNA TGCGCCAGCAGCGCCGGGACTAGCAGATACAATGAGCAGTTCTTC.

This clone was found once. This specimen includes other DNA sequences encoding the same CDR3. For the CDR3, the DNA is TGCGCCAGCAGCTTGGCCTCTGGAAACACCATATATTTT. It specifies CASSLASGNTIYF. The chain recombines TRBV5-1 with TRBJ1-3, with no clear D. The germline V and J ends were trimmed by 0 bases and 0 bases, with 1 base remaining between them. The CDR3 contains 13 residues. Looked up from germline, CDR1 is SGHRS and CDR2 is YFSETQ.

This chain links TRBV5-1 with TRBJ2-3; 11 bases fit TRBD2. The CDR3 loop spans 15 amino acids. V lost 4 bases to trimming and J lost 2 bases; unmatched junction nucleotides: 3. Germline loops: CDR1 SGHRS, CDR2 YFSETQ. This CDR3 is CASSLTSGITDTQYF. The CDR3 nucleotides read TGCGCCAGCAGCCTGACTAGCGGGATCACAGATACGCAGTATTTT.

The chain recombines TRBV18 with TRBJ2-3, with D possibly being TRBD1 or TRBD2 (5 bases each). CDR3 length equals 15 residues. Germline V gene lookup returns CDR1 KGHSH and CDR2 LQKENI. Trimming removed 3 bases at V and 2 bases at J, with 12 bases between. CDR3 sequence (DNA): TGTGCCAGCTCACCGAGCCGGGACCTCACAGATACGCAGTATTTT. This sequence encodes CASSPSRDLTDTQYF. Full variable domain (outside the CDR3, taken from reference TRBV18 and TRBJ2-3): NAGVMQNPRHLVRRRGQEARLRCSPMKGHSHVYWYRQLPEEGLKFMVYLQKENIIDESGMPKERFSAEFPKEGPSILRIQQVVRGDSAAYFCASSPSRDLTDTQYFGPGTRLTVL.

The CDR3 region is CASSLNGVMNTEAFF. The CDR3 DNA reads TGCGCCAGCAGCTTGAACGGGGTGATGAACACTGAAGCTTTCTTT. The rearrangement joins TRBV5-1 to TRBJ1-1; D is uncertain. Germline CDR1 is SGHRS and CDR2 is YFSETQ. The CDR3 extends over 15 amino acids. Trimming removed 1 base from V and 0 bases from J, with 10 bases in between.